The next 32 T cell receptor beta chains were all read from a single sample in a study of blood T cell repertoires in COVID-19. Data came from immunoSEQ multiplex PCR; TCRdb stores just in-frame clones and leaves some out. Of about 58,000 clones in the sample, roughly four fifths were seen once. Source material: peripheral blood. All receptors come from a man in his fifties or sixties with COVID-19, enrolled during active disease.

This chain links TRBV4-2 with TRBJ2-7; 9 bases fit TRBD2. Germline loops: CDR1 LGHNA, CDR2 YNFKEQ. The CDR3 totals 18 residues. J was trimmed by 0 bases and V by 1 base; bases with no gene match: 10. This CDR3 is CASSQGLGLAGSSYEQYF. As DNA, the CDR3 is TGTGCCAGCAGCCAAGGATTAGGGCTAGCGGGAAGCTCCTACGAGCAGTACTTC.

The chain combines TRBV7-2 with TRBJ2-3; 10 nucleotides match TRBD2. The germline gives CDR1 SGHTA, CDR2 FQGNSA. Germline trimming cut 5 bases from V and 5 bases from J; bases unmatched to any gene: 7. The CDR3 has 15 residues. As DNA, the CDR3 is TGTGCCAGCAGCCTACTAGCGGGGTGGGAAGATACGCAGTATTTT. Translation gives CASSLLAGWEDTQYF.

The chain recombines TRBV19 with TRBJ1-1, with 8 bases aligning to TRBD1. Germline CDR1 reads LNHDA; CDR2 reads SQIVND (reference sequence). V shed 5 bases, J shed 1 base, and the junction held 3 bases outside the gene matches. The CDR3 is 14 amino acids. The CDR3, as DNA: TGTGCCAGTAGTCACAGGGGGAGGAACACTGAAGCTTTCTTT. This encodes CASSHRGRNTEAFF.

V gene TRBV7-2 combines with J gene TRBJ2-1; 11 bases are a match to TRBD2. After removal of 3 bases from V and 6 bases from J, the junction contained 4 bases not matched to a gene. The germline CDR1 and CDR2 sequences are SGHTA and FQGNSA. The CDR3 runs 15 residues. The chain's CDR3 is CASSFGTSGANEQFF. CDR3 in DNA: TGTGCCAGCAGCTTCGGGACTAGCGGAGCCAATGAGCAGTTCTTC. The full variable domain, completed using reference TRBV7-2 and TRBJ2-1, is GAGVSQSPSNKVTEKGKDVELRCDPISGHTALYWYRQSLGQGLEFLIYFQGNSAPDKSGLPSDRFSAERTGGSVSTLTIQRTQQEDSAVYLCASSFGTSGANEQFFGPGTRLTVL.

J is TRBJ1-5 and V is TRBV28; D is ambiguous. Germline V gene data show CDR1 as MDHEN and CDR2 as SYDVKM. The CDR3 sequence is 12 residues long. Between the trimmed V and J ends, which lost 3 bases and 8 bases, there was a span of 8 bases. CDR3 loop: CASSFGDEPQHF. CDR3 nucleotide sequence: TGTGCCAGCAGTTTCGGGGATGAGCCCCAGCATTTT.

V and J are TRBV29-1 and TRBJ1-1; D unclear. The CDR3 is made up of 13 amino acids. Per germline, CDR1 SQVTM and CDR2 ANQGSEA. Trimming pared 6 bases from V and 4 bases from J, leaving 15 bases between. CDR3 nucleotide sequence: TGCAGCGTCCCCGACGGAGTGGGCACTGAAGCTTTCTTT. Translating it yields CSVPDGVGTEAFF.

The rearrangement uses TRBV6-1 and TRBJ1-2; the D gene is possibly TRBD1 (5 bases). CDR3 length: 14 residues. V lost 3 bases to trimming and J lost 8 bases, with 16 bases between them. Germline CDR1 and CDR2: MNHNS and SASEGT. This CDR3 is CASSDGAATAGYTF. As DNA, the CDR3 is TGTGCCAGCAGTGATGGGGCAGCCACGGCGGGCTACACCTTC.

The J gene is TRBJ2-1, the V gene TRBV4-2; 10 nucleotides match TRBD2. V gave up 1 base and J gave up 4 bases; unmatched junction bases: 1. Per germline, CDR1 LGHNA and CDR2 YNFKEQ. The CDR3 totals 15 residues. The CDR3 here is CASSQASGGYNEQFF. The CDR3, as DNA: TGTGCCAGCAGCCAAGCTAGCGGGGGTTACAATGAGCAGTTCTTC.

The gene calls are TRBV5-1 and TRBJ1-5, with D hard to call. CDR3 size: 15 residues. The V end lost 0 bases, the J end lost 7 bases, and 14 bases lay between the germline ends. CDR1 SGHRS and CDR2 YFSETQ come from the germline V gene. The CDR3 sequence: CASSLDASSDQPQHF. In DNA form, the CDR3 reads TGCGCCAGCAGCTTGGACGCATCGAGCGACCAGCCCCAGCATTTT.

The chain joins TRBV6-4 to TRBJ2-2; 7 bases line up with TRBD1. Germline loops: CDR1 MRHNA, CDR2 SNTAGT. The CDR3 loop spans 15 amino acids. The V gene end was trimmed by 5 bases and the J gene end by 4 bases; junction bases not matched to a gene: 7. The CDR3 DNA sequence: TGTGCCAGCAGTCCCGGGACAGTATCCACCGGGGAGCTGTTTTTT. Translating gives CASSPGTVSTGELFF.

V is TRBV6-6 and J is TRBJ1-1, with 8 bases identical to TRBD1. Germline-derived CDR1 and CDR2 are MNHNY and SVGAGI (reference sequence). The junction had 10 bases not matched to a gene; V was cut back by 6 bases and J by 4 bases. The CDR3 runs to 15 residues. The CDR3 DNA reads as TGTGCCAGCAGGGGGAACAGGGGGATGATCACTGAAGCTTTCTTT. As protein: CASRGNRGMITEAFF.

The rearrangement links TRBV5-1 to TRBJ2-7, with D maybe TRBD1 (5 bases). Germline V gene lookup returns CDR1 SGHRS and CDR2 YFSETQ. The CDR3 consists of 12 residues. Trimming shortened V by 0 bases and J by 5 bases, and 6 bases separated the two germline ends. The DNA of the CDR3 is TGCGCCAGCAGCTTGGAGGGGAACGAGCAGTACTTC. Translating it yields CASSLEGNEQYF.

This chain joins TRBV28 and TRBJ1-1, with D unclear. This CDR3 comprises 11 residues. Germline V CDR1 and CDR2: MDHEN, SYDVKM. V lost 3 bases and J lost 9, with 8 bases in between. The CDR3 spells CASSFNSQAFF. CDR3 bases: TGTGCCAGCAGTTTCAACTCACAAGCTTTCTTT.

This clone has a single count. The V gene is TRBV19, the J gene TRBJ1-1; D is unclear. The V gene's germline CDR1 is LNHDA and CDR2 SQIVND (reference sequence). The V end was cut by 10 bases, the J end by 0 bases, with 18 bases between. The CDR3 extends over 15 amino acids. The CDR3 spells CATSRQTIMNTEAFF. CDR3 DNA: TGTGCCACCTCTCGACAAACGATAATGAACACTGAAGCTTTCTTT.

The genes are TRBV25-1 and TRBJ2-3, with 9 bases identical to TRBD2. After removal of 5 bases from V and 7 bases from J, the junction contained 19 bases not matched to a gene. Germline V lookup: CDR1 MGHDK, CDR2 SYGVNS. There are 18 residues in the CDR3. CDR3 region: CASSNSGGGGRAAYTQYF. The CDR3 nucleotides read TGTGCCAGCAGTAATAGCGGTGGTGGCGGGAGGGCCGCATATACGCAGTATTTT.

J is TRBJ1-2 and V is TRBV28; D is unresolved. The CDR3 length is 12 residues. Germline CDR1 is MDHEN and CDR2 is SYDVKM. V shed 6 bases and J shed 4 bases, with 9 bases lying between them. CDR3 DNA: TGTGCCAGCAGAAAGACACTCTATGGCTACACCTTC. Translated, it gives CASRKTLYGYTF.

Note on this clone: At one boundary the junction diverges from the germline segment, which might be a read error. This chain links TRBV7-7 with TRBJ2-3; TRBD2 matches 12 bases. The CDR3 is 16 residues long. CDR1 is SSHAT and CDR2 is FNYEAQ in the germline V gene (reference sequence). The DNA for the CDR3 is TGTGCTAGCAGCTTAGGGCTAGCGGGAGGGACAGATACGCAGTATTTT. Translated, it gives CASSLGLAGGTDTQYF.

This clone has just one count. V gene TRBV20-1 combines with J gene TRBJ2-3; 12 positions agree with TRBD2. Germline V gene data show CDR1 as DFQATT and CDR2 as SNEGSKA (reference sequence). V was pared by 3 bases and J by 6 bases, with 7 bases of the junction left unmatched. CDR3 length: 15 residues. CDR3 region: CSASGLAGPPDTQYF. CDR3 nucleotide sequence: TGCAGTGCTAGTGGACTAGCGGGACCCCCGGATACGCAGTATTTT.

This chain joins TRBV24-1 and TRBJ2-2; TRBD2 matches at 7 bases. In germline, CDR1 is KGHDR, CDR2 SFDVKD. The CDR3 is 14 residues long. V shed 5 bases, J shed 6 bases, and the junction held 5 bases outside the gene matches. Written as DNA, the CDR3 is TGTGCCACCAGTGCCATTGCGGGGGCCGGGGAGCTGTTTTTT. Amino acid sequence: CATSAIAGAGELFF.

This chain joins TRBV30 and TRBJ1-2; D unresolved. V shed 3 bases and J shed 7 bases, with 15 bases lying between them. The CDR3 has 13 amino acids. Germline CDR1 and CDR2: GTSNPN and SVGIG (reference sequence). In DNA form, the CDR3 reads TGTGCCTGGAGCCCCCAGCAGGCAGGTGGCTACACCTTC. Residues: CAWSPQQAGGYTF.

The CDR3 nucleotides are TGTGCCAGCAGTTACTCCAGGAATCAGCCCCAGCATTTT. This sequence encodes CASSYSRNQPQHF. This sequence joins TRBV6-5 and TRBJ1-5; D ambiguous. The V and J ends lost 0 bases and 4 bases respectively, with 4 bases between them. Germline CDR1 is MNHEY and CDR2 is SVGAGI. The CDR3 runs to 13 residues.

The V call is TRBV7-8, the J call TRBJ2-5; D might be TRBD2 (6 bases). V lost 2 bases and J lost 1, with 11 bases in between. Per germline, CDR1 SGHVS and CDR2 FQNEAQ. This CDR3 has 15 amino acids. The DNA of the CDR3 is TGTGCCAGCAGCTTATGGGGTAGCGGCCAAGAGACCCAGTACTTC. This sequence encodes CASSLWGSGQETQYF.

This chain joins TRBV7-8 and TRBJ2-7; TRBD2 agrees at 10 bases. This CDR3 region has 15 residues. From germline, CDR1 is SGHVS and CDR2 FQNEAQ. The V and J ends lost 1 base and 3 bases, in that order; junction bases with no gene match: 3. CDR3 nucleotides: TGTGCCAGCAGCTTAGGACTAGCGGGCAACTACGAGCAGTACTTC. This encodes CASSLGLAGNYEQYF.

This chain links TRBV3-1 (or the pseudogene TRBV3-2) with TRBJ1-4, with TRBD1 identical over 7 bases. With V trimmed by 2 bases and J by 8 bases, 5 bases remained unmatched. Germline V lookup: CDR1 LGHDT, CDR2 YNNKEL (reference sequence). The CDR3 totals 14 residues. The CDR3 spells CASSQRTGAEKLFF. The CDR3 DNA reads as TGTGCCAGCAGCCAAAGGACAGGAGCCGAAAAACTGTTTTTT.

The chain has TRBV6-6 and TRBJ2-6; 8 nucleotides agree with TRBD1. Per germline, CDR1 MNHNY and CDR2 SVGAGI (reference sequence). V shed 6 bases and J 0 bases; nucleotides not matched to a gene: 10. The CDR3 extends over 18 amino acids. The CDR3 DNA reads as TGTGCCAGCAGCCGAATAGTACAGGGGGTCTCTGGGGCCAACGTCCTGACTTTC. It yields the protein CASSRIVQGVSGANVLTF.

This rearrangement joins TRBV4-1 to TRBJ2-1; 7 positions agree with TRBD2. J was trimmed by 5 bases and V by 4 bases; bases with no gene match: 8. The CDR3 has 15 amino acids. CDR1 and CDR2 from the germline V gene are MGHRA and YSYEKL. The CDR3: CASSLSGGDHNEQFF. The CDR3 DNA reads TGCGCCAGCAGCCTCTCGGGGGGAGACCACAATGAGCAGTTCTTC.

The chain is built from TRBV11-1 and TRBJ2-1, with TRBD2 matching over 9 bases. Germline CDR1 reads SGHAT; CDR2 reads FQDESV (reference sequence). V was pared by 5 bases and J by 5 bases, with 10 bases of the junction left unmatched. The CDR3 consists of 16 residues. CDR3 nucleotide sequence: TGTGCCAGCAGCCCCAGGGTAGCGGGGGAGAACAATGAGCAGTTCTTC. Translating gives CASSPRVAGENNEQFF.

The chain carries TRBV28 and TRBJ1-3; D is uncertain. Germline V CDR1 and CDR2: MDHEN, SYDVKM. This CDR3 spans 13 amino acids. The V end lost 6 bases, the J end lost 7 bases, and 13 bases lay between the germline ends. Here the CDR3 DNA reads TGTGCCAGCAGCCAAAACAGCGGGAACACCATATATTTT. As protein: CASSQNSGNTIYF.

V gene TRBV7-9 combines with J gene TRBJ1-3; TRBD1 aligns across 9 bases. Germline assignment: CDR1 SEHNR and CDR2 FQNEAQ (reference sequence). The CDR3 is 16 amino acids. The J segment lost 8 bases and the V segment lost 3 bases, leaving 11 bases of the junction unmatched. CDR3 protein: CASSFPRDREQYTIYF. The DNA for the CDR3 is TGTGCCAGCAGCTTCCCGAGGGACAGGGAGCAATACACCATATATTTT.

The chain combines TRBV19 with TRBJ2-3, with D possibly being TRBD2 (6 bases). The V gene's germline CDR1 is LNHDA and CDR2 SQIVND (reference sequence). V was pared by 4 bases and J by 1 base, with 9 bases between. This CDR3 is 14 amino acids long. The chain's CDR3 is CASSNPGGTDTQYF. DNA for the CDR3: TGTGCCAGTAGTAATCCGGGAGGCACAGATACGCAGTATTTT.

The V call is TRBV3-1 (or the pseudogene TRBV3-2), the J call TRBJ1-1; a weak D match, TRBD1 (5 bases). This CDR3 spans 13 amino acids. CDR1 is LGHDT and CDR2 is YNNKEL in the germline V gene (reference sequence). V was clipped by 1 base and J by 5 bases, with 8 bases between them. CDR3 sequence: CASSQGSGTEAFF. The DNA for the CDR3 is TGTGCCAGCAGCCAAGGCTCAGGGACTGAAGCTTTCTTT.

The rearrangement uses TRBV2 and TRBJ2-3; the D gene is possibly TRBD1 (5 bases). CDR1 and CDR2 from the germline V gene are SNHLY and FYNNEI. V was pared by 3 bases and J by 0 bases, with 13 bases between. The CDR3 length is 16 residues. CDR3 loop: CASSDPGAVSTDTQYF. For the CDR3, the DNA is TGTGCCAGCAGTGACCCTGGGGCTGTGAGCACAGATACGCAGTATTTT.